The T cell receptor beta chain under discussion was sequenced for a study of response to subunit inactivated influenza vaccine. Study-level results: The authors put forward the suggestion that each seasonal influenza vaccination may bring in only a limited number of new T cells.

In the case of this clonotype: The antigen is not known.

TCRdb itself ran the RT-PCR reads through MiXCR, one entry per CDR3 protein. The data show roughly 700,000 distinct CDR3 sequences, around a sixth seen once. This receptor was identified in a man aged 50 to 59 who received an inactivated influenza vaccine. This specimen consisted of PBMCs from blood, obtained 11 to 12 days after vaccination.

The CDR3 here is CASSYGLTPNRDEQFF. The CDR3 DNA sequence: TGTGCCAGCAGTTACGGCTTGACCCCGAATAGGGATGAGCAGTTCTTC. The chain joins TRBV6-2 or TRBV6-3 to TRBJ2-1; no firm D call. The CDR3 is 16 residues long. The V end lost 2 bases, the J end lost 8 bases, and 19 bases lay between the germline ends. CDR1 is MNHEY, CDR2 SVGEGT, per germline.